These 5 T cell receptor beta chains share one sample of origin, sequenced in a study of T-cell reconstitution after alpha-beta-depleted transplantation in children. TCRbeta library preparation incorporated unique molecular identifiers. TCRdb reanalysed the PCR reads using MiXCR and keeps one entry per CDR3 protein. The sample consists of about 400,000 distinct CDR3 sequences, 13% of them appearing once. The material sequenced was PBMCs, taken from the stem cell graft. The receptors were sampled from a human donor who donated a stem cell graft to a child with Fanconi anemia.

This clonotype came up many times. A much more abundant neighbour one base away suggests this may be a read error. V gene TRBV5-4 combines with J gene TRBJ2-1, with D unresolved. CDR1 SGHNT and CDR2 YYREEE come from the germline V gene (reference sequence). The CDR3 is 11 residues long. CDR3: CASSSDNEQFF. The CDR3 DNA sequence: TGTGCCAGCAGCTCCGACAATGAGCAGTTCTTC.

This clonotype was counted at least ten times. This rearrangement joins TRBV5-5 to TRBJ2-3; D not certain. The CDR3 spans 13 residues. In germline, CDR1 is SGHKS, CDR2 YYEKEE (reference sequence). The germline V and J ends were trimmed by 1 base and 4 bases, with 7 bases remaining between them. The CDR3 DNA is TGTGCCAGCAGCTTGTATGCCCCAGATACGCAGTATTTT. This translates into CASSLYAPDTQYF.

This clonotype was recorded many times. V is TRBV5-1 and J is TRBJ2-7; 7 bases are shared with TRBD1. The V segment lost 5 bases and the J segment 6 bases; nucleotides outside the gene matches: 11. CDR1 and CDR2 from the germline V gene are SGHRS and YFSETQ. CDR3 length: 14 amino acids. In DNA, the CDR3 is TGCGCCAGCAGATTTCATTCTGGGACAGTCGAGCAGTACTTC. It specifies CASRFHSGTVEQYF. Filled out from reference TRBV5-1 and TRBJ2-7, the complete variable domain reads KAGVTQTPRYLIKTRGQQVTLSCSPISGHRSVSWYQQTPGQGLQFLFEYFSETQRNKGNFPGRFSGRQFSNSRSEMNVSTLELGDSALYLCASRFHSGTVEQYFGPGTRLTVT.

Comments on this clonotype: A clone one base away is much larger, so this may be a read error. This CDR3 is missing its conserved last phenylalanine or tryptophan, likely due to a read error. In DNA form, the CDR3 reads TGTGCCACCAGTGAGGGGCCTAACACTGAAGCTTTCTGT. Translated, it gives CATSEGPNTEAFC. The V gene is TRBV24-1, the J gene TRBJ1-1; the D gene is possibly TRBD1 (5 bases). This CDR3 has 13 amino acids. Germline-derived CDR1 and CDR2 are KGHDR and SFDVKD. Between the trimmed V and J ends, which lost 4 bases and 2 bases, there was a span of 7 bases.

The V and J genes are TRBV6-1 and TRBJ1-6; D gene ambiguous. This CDR3 region has 15 residues. Trimming removed 6 bases at V and 1 base at J, with 10 bases between. Germline V gene sequence: CDR1 MNHNS, CDR2 SASEGT. DNA of the CDR3: TGTGCCAGCAGGACGCAAAGGTCCTATAATTCACCCCTCCACTTT. This sequence encodes CASRTQRSYNSPLHF.